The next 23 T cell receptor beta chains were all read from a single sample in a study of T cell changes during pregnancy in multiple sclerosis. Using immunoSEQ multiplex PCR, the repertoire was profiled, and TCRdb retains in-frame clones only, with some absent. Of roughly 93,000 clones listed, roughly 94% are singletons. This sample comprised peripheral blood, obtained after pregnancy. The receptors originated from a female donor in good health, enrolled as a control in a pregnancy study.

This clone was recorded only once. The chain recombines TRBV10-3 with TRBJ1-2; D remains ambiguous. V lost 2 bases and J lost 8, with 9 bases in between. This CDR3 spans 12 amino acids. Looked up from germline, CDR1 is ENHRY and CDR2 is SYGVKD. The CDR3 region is CAISEGMVGYTF. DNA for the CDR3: TGTGCCATCAGTGAGGGCATGGTGGGCTACACCTTC.

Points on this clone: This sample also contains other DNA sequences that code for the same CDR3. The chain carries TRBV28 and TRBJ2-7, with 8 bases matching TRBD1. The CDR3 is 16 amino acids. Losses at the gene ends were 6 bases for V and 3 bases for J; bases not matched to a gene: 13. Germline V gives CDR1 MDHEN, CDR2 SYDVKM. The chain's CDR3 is CASSRIGQGAFYEQYF. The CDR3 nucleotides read TGTGCCAGCAGCCGAATTGGGCAGGGGGCATTCTACGAGCAGTACTTC.

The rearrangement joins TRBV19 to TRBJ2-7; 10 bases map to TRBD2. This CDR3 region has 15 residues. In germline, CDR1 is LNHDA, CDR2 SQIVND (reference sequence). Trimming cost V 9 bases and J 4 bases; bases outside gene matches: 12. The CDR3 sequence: CASSPIAGGEYEQYF. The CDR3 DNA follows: TGTGCCAGCTCCCCCATAGCGGGGGGCGAATACGAGCAGTACTTC.

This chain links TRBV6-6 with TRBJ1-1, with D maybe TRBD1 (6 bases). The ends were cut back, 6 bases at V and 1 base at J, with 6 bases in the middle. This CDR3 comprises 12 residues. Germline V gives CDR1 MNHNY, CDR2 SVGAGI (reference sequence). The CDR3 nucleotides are TGTGCCAGCAGCAGGGGGAACACTGAAGCTTTCTTT. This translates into CASSRGNTEAFF.

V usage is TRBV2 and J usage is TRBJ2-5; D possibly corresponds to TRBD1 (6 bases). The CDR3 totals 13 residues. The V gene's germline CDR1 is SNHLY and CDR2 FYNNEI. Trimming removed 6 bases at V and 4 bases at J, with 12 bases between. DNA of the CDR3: TGTGCCAGCAGGTCGACAGGTCTAGAGACCCAGTACTTC. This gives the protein CASRSTGLETQYF.

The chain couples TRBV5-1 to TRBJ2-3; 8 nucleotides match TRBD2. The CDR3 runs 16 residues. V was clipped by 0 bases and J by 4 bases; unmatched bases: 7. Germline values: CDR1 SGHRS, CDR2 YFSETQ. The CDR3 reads CASSLVLTGGADTQYF. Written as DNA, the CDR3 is TGCGCCAGCAGCTTGGTCCTGACGGGAGGGGCAGATACGCAGTATTTT.

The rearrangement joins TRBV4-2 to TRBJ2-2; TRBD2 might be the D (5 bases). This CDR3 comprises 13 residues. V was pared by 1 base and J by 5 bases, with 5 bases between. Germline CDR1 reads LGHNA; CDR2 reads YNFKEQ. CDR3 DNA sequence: TGTGCCAGCAGCCAAGCGGGGACCGGGGAGCTGTTTTTT. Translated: CASSQAGTGELFF.

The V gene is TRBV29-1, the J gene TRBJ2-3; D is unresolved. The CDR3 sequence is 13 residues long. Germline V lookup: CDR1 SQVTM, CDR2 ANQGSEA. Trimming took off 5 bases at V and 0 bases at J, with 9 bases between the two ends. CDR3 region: CSVSVSSTDTQYF. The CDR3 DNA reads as TGCAGCGTTAGCGTGTCTAGCACAGATACGCAGTATTTT.

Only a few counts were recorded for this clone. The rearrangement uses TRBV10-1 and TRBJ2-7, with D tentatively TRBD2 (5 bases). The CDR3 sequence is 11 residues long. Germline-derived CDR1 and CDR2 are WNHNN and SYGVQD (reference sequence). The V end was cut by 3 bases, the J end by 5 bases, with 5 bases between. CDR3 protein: CASSDGDEQYF. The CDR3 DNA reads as TGCGCCAGCAGTGACGGGGACGAGCAGTACTTC.

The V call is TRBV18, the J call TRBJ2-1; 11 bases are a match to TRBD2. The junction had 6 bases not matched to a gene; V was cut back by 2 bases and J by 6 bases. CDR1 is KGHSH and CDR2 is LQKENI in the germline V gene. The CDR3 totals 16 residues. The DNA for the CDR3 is TGTGCCAGCTCACCAGATGGGCTAGCGGGGGGCAATGAGCAGTTCTTC. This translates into CASSPDGLAGGNEQFF. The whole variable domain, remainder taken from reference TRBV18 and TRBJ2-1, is NAGVMQNPRHLVRRRGQEARLRCSPMKGHSHVYWYRQLPEEGLKFMVYLQKENIIDESGMPKERFSAEFPKEGPSILRIQQVVRGDSAAYFCASSPDGLAGGNEQFFGPGTRLTVL.

The CDR3 bases are TGTGCCAGCAGCGAAGCGTCGGGAGGGGGCTCCTACAATGAGCAGTTCTTC. This codes for CASSEASGGGSYNEQFF. The gene calls are TRBV13 and TRBJ2-1; the match to TRBD2 covers 8 bases. CDR1 and CDR2 from the germline V gene are PRHDT and FYEKMQ (reference sequence). The junction had 9 bases not matched to a gene; V was cut back by 5 bases and J by 0 bases. The CDR3 runs 17 residues.

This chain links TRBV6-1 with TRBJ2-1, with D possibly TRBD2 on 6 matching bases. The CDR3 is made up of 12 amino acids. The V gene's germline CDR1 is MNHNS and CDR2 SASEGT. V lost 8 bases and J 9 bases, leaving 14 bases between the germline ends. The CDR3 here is CASAALASEQFF. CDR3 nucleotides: TGTGCCAGCGCTGCCCTAGCGAGTGAGCAGTTCTTC.

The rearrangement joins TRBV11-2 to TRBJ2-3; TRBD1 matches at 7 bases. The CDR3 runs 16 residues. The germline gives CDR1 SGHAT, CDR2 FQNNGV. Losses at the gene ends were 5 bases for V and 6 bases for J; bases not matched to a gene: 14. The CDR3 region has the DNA TGTGCCAGCAGCCCCTTGAGGGGGCGCCGTACCGATACGCAGTATTTT. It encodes CASSPLRGRRTDTQYF.

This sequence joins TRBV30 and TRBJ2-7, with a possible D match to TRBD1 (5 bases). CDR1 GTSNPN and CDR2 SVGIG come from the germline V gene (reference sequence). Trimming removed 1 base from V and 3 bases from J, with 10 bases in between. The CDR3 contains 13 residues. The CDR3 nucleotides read TGTGCCTGGAGTGATGGGGCAAGCTACGAGCAGTACTTC. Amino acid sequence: CAWSDGASYEQYF.

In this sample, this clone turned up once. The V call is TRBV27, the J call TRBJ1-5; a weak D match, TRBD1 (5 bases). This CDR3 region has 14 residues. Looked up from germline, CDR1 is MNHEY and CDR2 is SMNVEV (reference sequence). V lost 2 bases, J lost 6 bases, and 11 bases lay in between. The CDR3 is CASSLGGGGQPQHF. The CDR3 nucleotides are TGTGCCAGCAGTTTAGGGGGGGGAGGTCAGCCCCAGCATTTT.

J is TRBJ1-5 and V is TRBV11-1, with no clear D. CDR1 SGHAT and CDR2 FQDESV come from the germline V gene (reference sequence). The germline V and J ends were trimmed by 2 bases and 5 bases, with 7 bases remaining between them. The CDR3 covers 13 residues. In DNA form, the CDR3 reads TGTGCCAGCAGCTTAAACCGGTATCAGCCCCAGCATTTT. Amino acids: CASSLNRYQPQHF.

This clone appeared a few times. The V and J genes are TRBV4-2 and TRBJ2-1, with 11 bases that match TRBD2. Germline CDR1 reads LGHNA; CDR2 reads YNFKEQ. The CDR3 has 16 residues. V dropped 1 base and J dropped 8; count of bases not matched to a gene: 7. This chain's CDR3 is CASSQGPSGGIDEQFF. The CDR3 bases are TGTGCCAGCAGCCAAGGACCTAGCGGGGGGATCGATGAGCAGTTCTTC.

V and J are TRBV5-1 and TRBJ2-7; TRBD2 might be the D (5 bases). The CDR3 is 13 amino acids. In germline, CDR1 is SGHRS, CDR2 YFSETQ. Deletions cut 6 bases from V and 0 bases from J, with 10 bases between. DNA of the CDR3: TGCGCCAGCAAGGACTCGGTCTCCTACGAGCAGTACTTC. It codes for CASKDSVSYEQYF.

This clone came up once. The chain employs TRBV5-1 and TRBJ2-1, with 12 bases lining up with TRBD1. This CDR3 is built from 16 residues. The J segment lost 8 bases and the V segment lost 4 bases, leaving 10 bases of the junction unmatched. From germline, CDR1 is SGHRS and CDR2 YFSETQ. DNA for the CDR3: TGCGCCAGCAGCGCCCCAGGGACAGGGGGCCTGGATGAGCAGTTCTTC. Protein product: CASSAPGTGGLDEQFF.

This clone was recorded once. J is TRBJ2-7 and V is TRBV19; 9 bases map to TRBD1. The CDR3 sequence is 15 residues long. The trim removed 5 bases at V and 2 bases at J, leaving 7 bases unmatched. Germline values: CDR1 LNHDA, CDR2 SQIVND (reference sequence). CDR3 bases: TGTGCCAGTAGTGCCGGACAGGGGATAACCTACGAGCAGTACTTC. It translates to CASSAGQGITYEQYF.

The chain's CDR3 is CASSSRRLNSPLHF. The CDR3 nucleotides are TGTGCCAGCAGTTCCCGGAGGTTAAATTCACCCCTCCACTTT. V is TRBV6-6 and J is TRBJ1-6; no definite D call. This CDR3 is 14 amino acids long. V lost 4 bases to trimming and J lost 7 bases, with 11 bases between them. Germline-derived CDR1 and CDR2 are MNHNY and SVGAGI (reference sequence).

CDR3 sequence (DNA): TGTGCCAGCAGGGGGGACTGGGAAAAACTGTTTTTT. This encodes CASRGDWEKLFF. V and J are TRBV2 and TRBJ1-4; D is possibly TRBD1 (5 bases). V lost 6 bases, J lost 8 bases, and 10 bases lay in between. The CDR3 length is 12 residues. Germline CDR1 is SNHLY and CDR2 is FYNNEI.

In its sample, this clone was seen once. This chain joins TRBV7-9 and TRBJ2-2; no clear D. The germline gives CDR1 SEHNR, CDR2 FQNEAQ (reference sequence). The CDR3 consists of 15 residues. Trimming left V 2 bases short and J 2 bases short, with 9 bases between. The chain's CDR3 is CASSLNTANTGELFF. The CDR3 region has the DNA TGTGCCAGCAGCTTAAACACAGCAAACACCGGGGAGCTGTTTTTT.